This T cell receptor (beta chain) originates from a study of blood T cell repertoires in COVID-19. The V end was cut by 1 base, the J end by 7 bases, with 14 bases between. This CDR3 is 14 amino acids long. CDR1 and CDR2 from the germline V gene are SGHRS and YFSETQ. Libraries were prepared by immunoSEQ multiplex PCR; TCRdb keeps only in-frame clonotypes and omits some of them. The sample lists more than 300,000 clones, roughly 90% occurring once. V usage is TRBV5-1 and J usage is TRBJ1-1; no firm D call. This receptor was taken from a woman aged 70-85 years with COVID-19, enrolled during active disease. Sequences were obtained from peripheral blood. CDR3 nucleotide sequence: TGCGCCAGCAGCTTGAGTCCCAGCGGGGATGAAGCTTTCTTT. It specifies CASSLSPSGDEAFF.